This T cell receptor beta chain came from a study of blood T cell repertoires in COVID-19. On the study more broadly: There were acute and convalescent COVID-19 samples, and they came from the United States, Italy and Spain. From T cells, B-cell-depleted T cells, or PBMCs came the material, which was cDNA or gDNA.

This clone was detected a few times. Germline V lookup: CDR1 MGHRA, CDR2 YSYEKL. V lost 5 bases, J lost 3 bases, and 14 bases stayed unmatched. The CDR3 runs 17 residues. Study processing details: For nucleated cells, counts were estimated from reference gene primer amplification. Sequenced by immunoSEQ multiplex PCR; TCRdb stores in-frame clones only, minus some. That table is the source of V, J and clone size, and D and trimming were worked out from the DNA. This table has roughly 30,000 clones, 80% to 85% appearing once. The TCR was taken from a man older than 75 with active COVID-19. The material sequenced was peripheral blood. This chain joins TRBV4-1 and TRBJ2-7, with 9 nucleotides matching TRBD2. The CDR3: CASSVRLSSGDYYEQYF. In nucleotides, the CDR3 is TGCGCCAGCAGCGTCAGGCTGTCTAGCGGGGATTACTACGAGCAGTACTTC.